One TCR beta chain is described in this entry. This record comes from a study of blood T cell repertoires in COVID-19. This CDR3 spans 16 amino acids. CDR1 and CDR2 (germline): LNHDA, SQIVND (reference sequence). Trimming took 10 bases from V and 4 from J; bases not matched to a gene: 19. Produced via immunoSEQ multiplex PCR; TCRdb's table is partial and in-frame only. Of some 290,000 clones listed, approximately 82% are singletons. V gene TRBV19 combines with J gene TRBJ2-7; 7 bases match TRBD2. Sequenced input: peripheral blood. The receptor was isolated from a man aged 60 to 69 who had recovered from COVID-19. The DNA of the CDR3 is TGTGCCAACTTTCCCCCCCTTGGCGGGGGACCTTACGAGCAGTACTTC. The encoded protein is CANFPPLGGGPYEQYF.